Listed below are T cell receptor beta chains from one sample, sequenced in a study of tumor and adjacent non-tumor tissue in lung cancer. TCRdb processed the multiplex PCR reads anew with MiXCR; each CDR3 protein has one entry. The sample includes almost 75,000 distinct CDR3 sequences, about two thirds of them seen just once. The sequenced sample consisted of distant non-tumor lung tissue. These receptors were collected from a woman aged 45-60 years with non-small cell lung cancer. Each CDR3 is given with its conserved first and last residue. A D gene is named only where the DNA matches it firmly. Only part of the rows carry a size: once, few, many, or a class if the clone is expanded.

J | V | D | size | DNA | CDR3
TRBJ1-5 | TRBV20-1 | - | many | TGCAGTGCTGAAATCCGGGGCCGCAATCAGCCCCAGCATTTT | CSAEIRGRNQPQHF
TRBJ1-1 | TRBV20-1 | - | once | TGCAGTCCTAGTAGGGAGACTGAAGCTTTCTTT | CSPSRETEAFF
TRBJ2-1 | TRBV28 | - | many | TGTGCCAGCACCGACAGCCCTCTTAGCTCCTACAATGAGCAGTTCTTC | CASTDSPLSSYNEQFF
TRBJ1-2 | TRBV29-1 | - | - | TGCAGCGTTGAAGATCCGGTCCGATATGGTTACACCTTC | CSVEDPVRYGYTF
TRBJ1-1 | TRBV10-3 | - | - | TGTGTCATCAGTGAGAACCAGGGCATTGAAGCTTTCTTT | CVISENQGIEAFF
TRBJ2-2 | TRBV11-2 | TRBD2 | - | TGTGCCAGCAGCCCCGCGGGAGAGCCACGGACCGGGGAGCTGTTTTTT | CASSPAGEPRTGELFF
TRBJ2-3 | TRBV11-1 | - | large | TGTGCCAGCAGCTTCTCTGTGGGGTCCACAGATACGCAGTATTTT | CASSFSVGSTDTQYF
TRBJ1-2 | TRBV20-1 | TRBD1 | - | TGCAGTGACACCTGGGACAGAGGCTTTTATGGCTACACCTTC | CSDTWDRGFYGYTF
TRBJ2-3 | TRBV6-2/TRBV6-3 | TRBD2 | once | TGTCCCAGCAGTTACGAGAGACTAGCGGGCGGTATCCCCTCCACAGATACTCAGTATTTT | CPSSYERLAGGIPSTDTQYF
TRBJ2-5 | TRBV6-1 | - | many | TGTGCCAGCAGTGAAGTCGGCGGAAGACTTATACGCCGGGAGACCCAGTACTTC | CASSEVGGRLIRRETQYF
TRBJ2-1 | TRBV10-2 | TRBD2 | - | TGCACCAGCAGGGAGGGGCAGGGTAAGCAGTTCTTC | CTSREGQGKQFF
TRBJ1-1 | TRBV4-1 | - | - | TGCGCCAGCAGCCAATATCTCCACAGGGTCGGCAATGAAGCTTTCTTT | CASSQYLHRVGNEAFF
TRBJ2-7 | TRBV11-2 | TRBD2 | - | TGTGCCAGCAGTCTTGTAATTCTAGCGGGAGGGAGCTCCTACGAGCAGTACTTC | CASSLVILAGGSSYEQYF
TRBJ1-5 | TRBV20-1 | - | many | TGCAGTGCTAGAGTGGGCCAGTACAATCAGCCCCAGCATTTT | CSARVGQYNQPQHF
TRBJ1-4 | TRBV5-4 | - | - | TGTGCCGGCAGCTTGGATCAGGGACCGGGACTCTCTATTGAAAAACTGTTTTTT | CAGSLDQGPGLSIEKLFF
TRBJ2-2 | TRBV24-1 | TRBD2 | - | TGTGTCACCAGTGATCCCTCCAACCGAATAGCGGGAGAAGTCACCGGGGAGCTGTTTTTT | CVTSDPSNRIAGEVTGELFF